These T cell receptor beta chains were read from a single sample in a study of blood T cell repertoires in COVID-19. This table comes from immunoSEQ multiplex PCR, and its TCRdb copy is limited to in-frame clones, with some not included. Among 170,000 or so clones listed, 86% were seen once. The sample was peripheral blood. Receptors originate from a man aged 45-60 years with active or convalescent COVID-19. CDR3s include the opening cysteine and the closing phenylalanine or tryptophan. The D gene is left open where the match is weak. A row's size may be missing; if present it is once, few, many or a size class.

V: TRBV7-2; size: few; J: TRBJ1-1; D: -; CDR3: CASSFSVAEAFF; DNA: TGTGCCAGCAGCTTCTCCGTCGCTGAAGCTTTCTTT
V: TRBV7-9; size: -; J: TRBJ2-3; D: -; CDR3: CASSFRGDTQYF; DNA: TGTGCCAGCAGCTTTCGAGGAGATACGCAGTATTTT
V: TRBV2; size: -; J: TRBJ1-3; D: -; CDR3: CASSAGNPGNTIYF; DNA: TGTGCCAGCAGTGCAGGAAACCCTGGAAACACCATATATTTT
V: TRBV18; size: -; J: TRBJ1-5; D: -; CDR3: CASSSASDQPQHF; DNA: TGTGCCAGCTCATCCGCGAGTGATCAGCCCCAGCATTTT
V: TRBV24-1; size: -; J: TRBJ1-2; D: TRBD1; CDR3: CATSDSYRGGYTF; DNA: TGTGCCACCAGTGATTCCTACAGGGGAGGCTACACCTTC
V: TRBV4-1; size: -; J: TRBJ1-2; D: TRBD1; CDR3: CASSRPTGWNYGYTF; DNA: TGCGCCAGCAGCCGCCCGACAGGGTGGAACTATGGCTACACCTTC
V: TRBV4-3; size: -; J: TRBJ1-6; D: -; CDR3: CASSQAQGGSPLHF; DNA: TGCGCCAGCAGCCAAGCCCAGGGAGGATCACCCCTCCACTTT
V: TRBV7-8; size: -; J: TRBJ2-1; D: TRBD2; CDR3: CASSLGPRGVYNEQFF; DNA: TGTGCCAGCAGCTTAGGCCCCCGGGGGGTATACAATGAGCAGTTCTTC
V: TRBV27; size: -; J: TRBJ2-1; D: TRBD2; CDR3: CASSLSLAGGNEQFF; DNA: TGTGCCAGCAGTTTATCCCTAGCGGGGGGGAATGAGCAGTTCTTC
V: TRBV5-1; size: -; J: TRBJ2-1; D: TRBD2; CDR3: CASSLSLAENGEQFF; DNA: TGCGCCAGCAGCTTGTCCCTAGCGGAGAATGGTGAGCAGTTCTTC